The rows below give T cell receptor beta chains drawn from one sample of a study of blood T cell repertoires in COVID-19. Clones were read by immunoSEQ multiplex PCR, and TCRdb kept only the in-frame ones, dropping some. The table records 300,000 to 400,000 clones, 75% to 90% of them present only once. The specimen was peripheral blood. These receptors all come from a woman in her forties or fifties with COVID-19, enrolled during active disease. Both conserved end residues are part of each CDR3. D genes are given only for firm matches. Clone sizes are given selectively: once, few, many, or a class where the clone is expanded.

j_gene	d_gene	abundance	v_gene	CDR3nt	CDR3aa
TRBJ2-3	.	.	TRBV7-2	TGTGCCAGCAGCTTCGCGGTGGATACGCAGTATTTT	CASSFAVDTQYF
TRBJ1-2	.	once	TRBV30	TGTGCCTGGAGTGTGTTGGGAGACCGTCTTTCTAACTATGGCTACACCTTC	CAWSVLGDRLSNYGYTF
TRBJ2-5	TRBD2	.	TRBV27	TGTGCCAGCCGGGGGGGGTCAGAGACCCAGTACTTC	CASRGGSETQYF
TRBJ1-4	.	.	TRBV29-1	TGCAGCGTTGTGGTAGGGGATGAAAAACTGTTTTTT	CSVVVGDEKLFF
TRBJ1-1	.	once	TRBV13	TGTGCCAGCAGCTTACTGGGGGCCGGGAACACTGAAGCTTTCTTT	CASSLLGAGNTEAFF
TRBJ2-7	.	.	TRBV19	TGTGCCAGTAGTACGGATCGGGGCTACGAGCAGTACTTC	CASSTDRGYEQYF
TRBJ2-7	TRBD1	.	TRBV9	TGTGCCAGCAGCTTCGGGACAGGGGTTTACGAGCAGTACTTC	CASSFGTGVYEQYF
TRBJ2-7	TRBD2	.	TRBV6-5	TGTGCCAGCAGTTCTATAGCGGGGCAAACCTACGAGCAGTACTTC	CASSSIAGQTYEQYF
TRBJ1-4	.	once	TRBV27	TGTGCCAGCAGTTCACAGGGCCCTAATGAAAAACTGTTTTTT	CASSSQGPNEKLFF
TRBJ2-1	.	.	TRBV15	TGTGCCACCAGCAGAGCCGTTAATGAGCAGTTCTTC	CATSRAVNEQFF